The TCR beta chain under discussion was sequenced for a study of blood T cell repertoires in COVID-19. TCRdb's table, derived via immunoSEQ multiplex PCR, lists solely in-frame clones and lacks some. Of just under 50,000 clones listed, approximately 82% are singletons. This TCR derives from a human donor in a cohort sampled during active COVID-19. The sequenced material came from peripheral blood.

The CDR3 region has the DNA TGTGCCTCGAACGGACAGACATACGAGCAGTACTTC. Its protein product is CASNGQTYEQYF. The chain links TRBV28 to TRBJ2-7; D may be TRBD1 (6 bases). The CDR3 sequence is 12 residues long. CDR1 is MDHEN, CDR2 SYDVKM, per germline. Trimming removed 11 bases from V and 4 bases from J, with 15 bases in between.